The clone carrying this T cell receptor (beta chain) was found a few times. Its antigen is not known. This sample is part of a study of blood T cells in healthy people across ages. Findings and caveats of the study: Older age went with lower TCR beta diversity per million T cells, in a roughly linear way. Donors of long life had a larger count of naive CD4+ cells and greater diversity than aged donors.

Next came a second PCR, run for about 7 to 12 cycles, which used a sample-barcoded 5' primer along with a J-beta primer mix. TCRdb recomputed calls from the 5' RACE reads with MiXCR, one row per CDR3 protein. Among around 1,700,000 distinct CDR3 sequences listed, 28% were seen once. CDR3 length: 13 residues. Germline V lookup: CDR1 GTSNPN, CDR2 SVGIG (reference sequence). The V and J genes are TRBV30 and TRBJ2-4; the D gene could be TRBD1 or TRBD2 (6 bases each). The J call may be incorrect, as the DNA end agrees better with TRBJ2-7. What was sequenced was blood. The sequence was obtained from a woman younger than 45 in good health. This CDR3 is CAWGGLRGGEQYF. CDR3 bases: TGTGCCTGGGGGGGGCTCCGAGGCGGCGAGCAGTACTTC.